A single sample gave rise to the 23 T cell receptor beta chains below, sequenced in a study of PD-1 blockade in classical Hodgkin lymphoma. All patients relapsed after autologous stem cell transplantation, and brentuximab vedotin exposure varied. CD4+ T cells were purified from thawed PBMCs by negative selection. Assay: immunoSEQ multiplex PCR; the TCRdb copy retains only in-frame clones and omits some. The sample gives about 13,000 clones, under 90% of which show up once; roughly 0.51% is in the top ten. The sequencing used CD4+ T cells from blood, collected at baseline. The receptors were sampled from a human donor with classical Hodgkin lymphoma.

The chain is built from TRBV5-1 and TRBJ2-2; 10 nucleotides match TRBD1. The CDR3 runs 15 residues. Germline V gene sequence: CDR1 SGHRS, CDR2 YFSETQ. V shed 6 bases and J 4 bases; nucleotides not matched to a gene: 6. CDR3 in amino acids: CASTTTGGLTGELFF. The CDR3 DNA is TGCGCCAGCACCACGACAGGGGGCCTCACCGGGGAGCTGTTTTTT.

This sequence joins TRBV11-2 and TRBJ2-7; 7 bases are a match to TRBD1. V lost 0 bases and J lost 2; bases outside the gene matches: 1. The CDR3 spans 14 residues. Germline V lookup: CDR1 SGHAT, CDR2 FQNNGV. The CDR3 region is CASSLDRGPYEQYF. The CDR3, as DNA: TGTGCCAGCAGCTTAGATAGGGGGCCCTACGAGCAGTACTTC.

This rearrangement joins TRBV6-4 to TRBJ2-7; no clear D. This CDR3 spans 11 amino acids. V lost 2 bases and J 3 bases, leaving 2 bases between the germline ends. The germline V gene encodes CDR1 MRHNA and CDR2 SNTAGT. The CDR3, as DNA: TGTGCCAGCAGTGACCGCTACGAGCAGTACTTC. As protein: CASSDRYEQYF.

The rearrangement joins TRBV11-2 to TRBJ1-1, with D tentatively TRBD1 (5 bases). Trimming cost V 5 bases and J 0 bases, with 10 bases left between them. The CDR3 runs to 14 residues. Germline V CDR1 and CDR2: SGHAT, FQNNGV. CDR3 bases: TGTGCCAGCAGCCTAGCAGGGATGAACACTGAAGCTTTCTTT. Residues: CASSLAGMNTEAFF.

The chain employs TRBV9 and TRBJ2-3; a possible D gene is TRBD2 (7 bases). The CDR3 has 14 amino acids. CDR1 is SGDLS, CDR2 YYNGEE, per germline. V was clipped by 10 bases and J by 2 bases, with 17 bases between them. CDR3 protein: CASAIAGATDTQYF. CDR3 sequence (DNA): TGTGCCTCCGCCATTGCGGGGGCCACAGATACGCAGTATTTT.

V is TRBV10-2 and J is TRBJ1-5; 9 bases map to TRBD1. Unmatched junction bases numbered 23, after V lost 8 bases and J lost 0 bases. The CDR3 has 21 residues. Germline CDR1 reads WSHSY; CDR2 reads SAAADI. The CDR3 loop is CASGPGTGFNLGPYSNQPQHF. The CDR3 DNA reads TGCGCCAGCGGGCCCGGGACAGGGTTCAACCTGGGGCCTTATAGCAATCAGCCCCAGCATTTT.

The chain joins TRBV19 to TRBJ1-3, with unresolved D. Germline V gene lookup returns CDR1 LNHDA and CDR2 SQIVND (reference sequence). The CDR3 has 13 residues. Trimming took off 8 bases at V and 0 bases at J, with 8 bases between the two ends. DNA of the CDR3: TGTGCCAGTCGGCGGACCTCTGGAAACACCATATATTTT. Its translation is CASRRTSGNTIYF.

This clone was seen more than once but under ten times. The J gene is TRBJ1-2, the V gene TRBV15, with D perhaps TRBD1 (5 bases). The CDR3 contains 14 residues. V lost 6 bases and J 4 bases, leaving 15 bases between the germline ends. Per the germline V gene, CDR1 is LNHNV and CDR2 is YYDKDF (reference sequence). This chain's CDR3 is CATSKPGDGYGYTF. CDR3 DNA: TGTGCCACCAGTAAACCCGGGGACGGCTATGGCTACACCTTC.

This sequence joins TRBV12-5 and TRBJ2-1; D perhaps matches TRBD1 (5 bases). The CDR3 extends over 13 amino acids. From germline, CDR1 is LGHNT and CDR2 FRNRAP. Between the trimmed V and J ends, which lost 7 bases and 5 bases, there was a span of 12 bases. DNA for the CDR3: TGTGCTAGTGTCCCGGACACGCACAATGAGCAGTTCTTC. It codes for CASVPDTHNEQFF.

The rearrangement joins TRBV6-1 to TRBJ2-2; D ambiguous. This CDR3 is built from 14 residues. The ends were cut back, 8 bases at V and 4 bases at J, with 14 bases in the middle. In germline, CDR1 is MNHNS, CDR2 SASEGT. The CDR3 region is CASGKGPSTGELFF. As DNA, the CDR3 is TGTGCCAGCGGCAAAGGGCCCAGCACCGGGGAGCTGTTTTTT.

The CDR3 region has the DNA TGTGCCAGCAACCCCTCGGGGTCGGGTTCCTACGAGCAGTACTTC. It specifies CASNPSGSGSYEQYF. The chain joins TRBV14 to TRBJ2-7; D might be TRBD2 (5 bases). From germline, CDR1 is SGHDN and CDR2 FVKESK. The V gene lost 7 bases and the J gene lost 1 base, with 17 bases spanning the gap. This CDR3 has 15 residues. Variable domain in full (rest from reference TRBV14 and TRBJ2-7): EAGVTQFPSHSVIEKGQTVTLRCDPISGHDNLYWYRRVMGKEIKFLLHFVKESKQDESGMPNNRFLAERTGGTYSTLKVQPAELEDSGVYFCASNPSGSGSYEQYFGPGTRLTVT.

The chain is built from TRBV27 and TRBJ2-5, with 8 bases identical to TRBD1. Germline lookup yields CDR1 MNHEY and CDR2 SMNVEV (reference sequence). The V and J ends lost 6 bases and 5 bases, in that order; junction bases with no gene match: 5. This CDR3 has 13 residues. The CDR3 bases are TGTGCCAGCAGCCAGGACAGGGAGGAGACCCAGTACTTC. It is translated as CASSQDREETQYF.

This clone showed up just once. This chain connects TRBV29-1 to TRBJ2-3; 7 nucleotides line up with TRBD2. The V gene end was trimmed by 1 base and the J gene end by 4 bases; junction bases not matched to a gene: 8. Germline V lookup: CDR1 SQVTM, CDR2 ANQGSEA. The CDR3 covers 15 residues. The CDR3 spells CSVEVAGVGSDTQYF. Here the CDR3 DNA reads TGCAGCGTTGAAGTCGCGGGAGTGGGATCAGATACGCAGTATTTT.

The rearrangement links TRBV6-1 to TRBJ1-3; TRBD1 matches 9 bases. The CDR3 totals 16 residues. Per germline, CDR1 MNHNS and CDR2 SASEGT. V was clipped by 1 base and J by 4 bases; unmatched bases: 5. The CDR3 bases are TGTGCCAGCAGTGAAGTTGGGGGGACAGGGGGAAACACCATATATTTT. Translating gives CASSEVGGTGGNTIYF.

The chain combines TRBV29-1 with TRBJ1-4; D gene uncertain. The germline V gene has CDR1 SQVTM and CDR2 ANQGSEA. V lost 7 bases and J lost 7, with 16 bases in between. This CDR3 has 13 residues. CDR3 bases: TGCAGCGCCAGGTGGAGCCGGGGTGAAAAACTGTTTTTT. Encoded protein: CSARWSRGEKLFF.

The chain combines TRBV7-3 with TRBJ2-3; D is ambiguous. The CDR3 runs to 12 residues. Deletions cut 5 bases from V and 5 bases from J, with 8 bases between. Germline CDR1 SGHTA, CDR2 FQGTGA. CDR3 region: CASSPRGDTQYF. CDR3 sequence (DNA): TGTGCCAGCAGCCCCCGTGGAGATACGCAGTATTTT.

The chain carries TRBV6-5 and TRBJ1-6; D is unresolved. The CDR3 has 13 amino acids. Germline values: CDR1 MNHEY, CDR2 SVGAGI. With 0 bases removed from V and 9 bases from J, the gap between germline ends came to 6 bases. CDR3 DNA sequence: TGTGCCAGCAGTTACTCGGTACTTTCACCCCTCCACTTT. The encoded protein is CASSYSVLSPLHF.

This clone was counted once. The chain has TRBV6-5 and TRBJ2-7; 9 nucleotides match TRBD1. In germline, CDR1 is MNHEY, CDR2 SVGAGI. V was pared by 6 bases and J by 5 bases, with 11 bases of the junction left unmatched. CDR3 size: 15 residues. DNA of the CDR3: TGTGCCAGCAGCAGACCGGGACAGGGAATTCACGAGCAGTACTTC. It translates to CASSRPGQGIHEQYF.

This chain connects TRBV21-1 to TRBJ2-7; no DNA check was done on the table's D call, TRBD1. TRBV21-1 is termed a pseudogene. There are 15 residues in the CDR3. The CDR3 region is CASSKGLGPTYEQYF. CDR3 nucleotides: TGTGCCAGCAGCAAAGGGTTGGGGCCCACCTACGAGCAGTACTTC.

CDR3: CASSHTPDRYNEQFF. The CDR3 region has the DNA TGTGCCAGCAGCCACACCCCCGACCGTTACAATGAGCAGTTCTTC. The rearrangement uses TRBV11-2 and TRBJ2-1, with D hard to call. V lost 5 bases and J lost 4, with 15 bases in between. Germline V gene data show CDR1 as SGHAT and CDR2 as FQNNGV. This CDR3 comprises 15 residues.

The rearrangement links TRBV28 to TRBJ2-3; D remains ambiguous. In germline, CDR1 is MDHEN, CDR2 SYDVKM. The CDR3 runs 18 residues. V shed 7 bases and J shed 2 bases, with 25 bases lying between them. The DNA for the CDR3 is TGTGCCAGCATGGGGATTTACGGTCTAGTTGTATCCACAGATACGCAGTATTTT. This sequence encodes CASMGIYGLVVSTDTQYF.

In regard to this clone: Compared with germline, one end of the junction differs, possibly owing to a read error. The chain carries TRBV6-1 and TRBJ1-2; D unclear. The CDR3 extends over 15 amino acids. Per germline, CDR1 MNHNS and CDR2 SASEGT. The CDR3 protein is CASSEGPGTNYGYTF. In DNA form, the CDR3 reads TGTGCCAGCAGCGAAGGTCCAGGCACCAACTATGGCTACACCTTC.

The CDR3 is CASSPRLAGDVEQFF. The CDR3 bases are TGCGCCAGCAGCCCGAGACTAGCGGGAGATGTTGAGCAGTTCTTC. The gene calls are TRBV4-1 and TRBJ2-1; 12 nucleotides match TRBD2. The CDR3 runs to 15 residues. V shed 4 bases, J shed 9 bases, and the junction held 7 bases outside the gene matches. Looked up from germline, CDR1 is MGHRA and CDR2 is YSYEKL.